Here is one T cell receptor (beta chain) with its context. The antigen remains undetermined. Here immunoSEQ multiplex PCR was the method, and the copy in TCRdb shows in-frame clones only, minus some. The sample includes around 26,000 clones, approximately 85% of them seen just once. These data belong to a study of T cell responses to AZD1222 COVID-19 vaccine. General study points: The donor cohort was predominantly white British with a female majority, and clonal diversity may have been underestimated. Every sample of the repertoires postdated the peak T cell response.

Germline V gene sequence: CDR1 MNHEY, CDR2 SMNVEV (reference sequence). This CDR3 has 15 residues. Trimming left V 8 bases short and J 1 base short, with 17 bases between. This clonotype originated in an adult who received the AZD1222 COVID-19 vaccine. The sample here was peripheral blood, taken 28 days after the second AZD1222 dose. The V and J genes are TRBV27 and TRBJ1-1, with D possibly TRBD1 on 5 matching bases. The CDR3 DNA follows: TGTGCCAGCCAAAGACAGCCACAATCGAACACTGAAGCTTTCTTT. It codes for CASQRQPQSNTEAFF.